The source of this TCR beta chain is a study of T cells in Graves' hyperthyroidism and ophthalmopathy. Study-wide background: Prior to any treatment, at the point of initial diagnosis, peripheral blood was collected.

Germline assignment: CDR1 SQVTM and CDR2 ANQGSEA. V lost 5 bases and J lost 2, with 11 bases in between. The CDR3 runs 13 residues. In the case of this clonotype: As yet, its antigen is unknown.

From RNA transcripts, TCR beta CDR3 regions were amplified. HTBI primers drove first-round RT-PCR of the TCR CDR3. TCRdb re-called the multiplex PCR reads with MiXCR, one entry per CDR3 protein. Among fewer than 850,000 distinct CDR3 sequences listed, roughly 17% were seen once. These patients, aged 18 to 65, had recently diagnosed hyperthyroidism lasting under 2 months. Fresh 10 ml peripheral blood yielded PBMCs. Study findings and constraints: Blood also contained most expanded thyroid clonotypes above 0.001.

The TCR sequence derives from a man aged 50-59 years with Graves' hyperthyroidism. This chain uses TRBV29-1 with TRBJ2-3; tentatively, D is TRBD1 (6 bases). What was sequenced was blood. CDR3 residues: CSVRQDITDTQYF. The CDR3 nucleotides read TGCAGCGTTCGACAGGACATCACAGATACGCAGTATTTT.